These 32 T cell receptor beta chains originate from one sample sequenced in a study of human T cells and chemical hapten exposure. Before extraction, the whole blood was not fractionated, and total RNA was taken from it. TCRdb called the 5' RACE reads again in MiXCR, with one record for every CDR3 protein. The data show 70,000 to 85,000 distinct CDR3 sequences, with about 16% seen just once and about 6.8% held by the top ten. These receptors all stem from a female donor in good health.

The V gene is TRBV21-1, the J gene TRBJ1-4. TRBV21-1 has pseudogene status. The CDR3 consists of 15 residues. DNA for the CDR3: TGTGCCAGCAGCAAAGTTGAGGGACCCTATGAAAAACTGTTTTTT. Its protein is CASSKVEGPYEKLFF.

This clonotype counts as medium-sized (0.01 to 0.1%). The V and J genes are TRBV7-2 and TRBJ1-3; TRBD1 might be the D (5 bases). The CDR3 length is 16 residues. The germline V gene encodes CDR1 SGHTA and CDR2 FQGNSA. Trimming stripped 5 bases from V and 3 bases from J, with 17 bases between. The CDR3 loop reads CASSPQGYAIGNTIYF. The CDR3 coding sequence is TGTGCCAGCAGCCCCCAGGGCTATGCCATTGGAAACACCATATATTTT.

This clonotype was observed a few times. The chain joins TRBV7-9 to TRBJ1-5; no clear D gene. Trimming took off 6 bases at V and 0 bases at J, with 3 bases between the two ends. The germline V gene has CDR1 SEHNR and CDR2 FQNEAQ (reference sequence). The CDR3 is made up of 12 amino acids. The CDR3 nucleotides read TGTGCCAGCAGTCATAGCAATCAGCCCCAGCATTTT. Its protein product is CASSHSNQPQHF.

This clonotype turned up a few times. The chain uses TRBV30 and TRBJ1-1; D is ambiguous. The CDR3 has 12 residues. In germline, CDR1 is GTSNPN, CDR2 SVGIG (reference sequence). V dropped 5 bases and J dropped 0 bases, with 7 bases sitting between them. CDR3 sequence: CAWANLNTEAFF. Written as DNA, the CDR3 is TGTGCCTGGGCGAACCTGAACACTGAAGCTTTCTTT.

In its sample, this clonotype was seen many times. The chain employs TRBV5-1 and TRBJ1-1, with TRBD1 identical over 7 bases. This CDR3 comprises 15 residues. V was clipped by 0 bases and J by 1 base; unmatched bases: 3. Germline lookup yields CDR1 SGHRS and CDR2 YFSETQ. The CDR3 coding sequence is TGCGCCAGCAGCTTGGAGGACAGGAGGAACACTGAAGCTTTCTTT. It yields the protein CASSLEDRRNTEAFF.

This clonotype appeared many times. This chain connects TRBV29-1 to TRBJ2-3, with 9 bases fitting TRBD2. Per germline, CDR1 SQVTM and CDR2 ANQGSEA. V lost 2 bases, J lost 4 bases, and 4 bases stayed unmatched. The CDR3 runs 14 residues. The chain's CDR3 is CSVEPSGNADTQYF. CDR3 sequence (DNA): TGCAGCGTTGAACCTAGCGGGAACGCAGATACGCAGTATTTT.

The CDR3 here is CAWGTSGYTGELFF. DNA of the CDR3: TGTGCCTGGGGGACTAGCGGGTACACCGGGGAGCTGTTTTTT. The rearrangement uses TRBV30 and TRBJ2-2, with 12 nucleotides matching TRBD2. There are 14 residues in the CDR3. V dropped 5 bases and J dropped 3; count of bases not matched to a gene: 1. CDR1 GTSNPN and CDR2 SVGIG come from the germline V gene (reference sequence). The variable domain in full, completed from reference TRBV30 and TRBJ2-2, reads SQTIHQWPATLVQPVGSPLSLECTVEGTSNPNLYWYRQAAGRGLQLLFYSVGIGQISSEVPQNLSASRPQDRQFILSSKKLLLSDSGFYLCAWGTSGYTGELFFGEGSRLTVL.

This chain links TRBV12-5 with TRBJ1-1; unclear D gene. This CDR3 is 12 amino acids long. Germline assignment: CDR1 LGHNT and CDR2 FRNRAP. The V gene lost 3 bases and the J gene lost 10 bases, with 12 bases spanning the gap. CDR3 nucleotides: TGTGCTAGTGGTTTACCGGGAGACGGAGCTTTCTTT. This translates into CASGLPGDGAFF.

This clonotype appeared many times. The chain employs TRBV12-3 or TRBV12-4 and TRBJ1-5; possibly TRBD1 for D (6 bases). Trimming left V 6 bases short and J 4 bases short, with 7 bases between. The CDR3 is 12 residues long. The CDR3 coding sequence is TGTGCCAGCAGAGGGGGAAATCAGCCCCAGCATTTT. Translated, it gives CASRGGNQPQHF.

V usage is TRBV5-1 and J usage is TRBJ1-2; the D gene is possibly TRBD1 (6 bases). This CDR3 region has 14 residues. Per germline, CDR1 SGHRS and CDR2 YFSETQ. V gave up 1 base and J gave up 8 bases, with 15 bases separating them. The CDR3 loop reads CASSLNREDSGYTF. CDR3 DNA sequence: TGCGCCAGCAGCTTGAACAGGGAAGATTCGGGCTACACCTTC. Using reference TRBV5-1 and TRBJ1-2 for the parts outside the CDR3, the full variable domain is KAGVTQTPRYLIKTRGQQVTLSCSPISGHRSVSWYQQTPGQGLQFLFEYFSETQRNKGNFPGRFSGRQFSNSRSEMNVSTLELGDSALYLCASSLNREDSGYTFGSGTRLTVV.

This clonotype was recorded a few times. This sequence joins TRBV28 and TRBJ1-1, with a weak D call TRBD1 (6 bases). V lost 4 bases to trimming and J lost 2 bases, with 11 bases between them. Germline CDR1 and CDR2: MDHEN and SYDVKM. CDR3 length: 14 residues. The CDR3 loop reads CASSWGQANTEAFF. CDR3 nucleotides: TGTGCCAGCAGTTGGGGACAAGCCAACACTGAAGCTTTCTTT.

The chain combines TRBV7-2 with TRBJ1-5; 9 nucleotides agree with TRBD1. The germline V gene has CDR1 SGHTA and CDR2 FQGNSA. The junction had 13 bases not matched to a gene; V was cut back by 5 bases and J by 2 bases. The CDR3 contains 18 residues. The DNA for the CDR3 is TGTGCCAGCAGCCCCGCCCCATACAGGGGGCGAGGCAATCAGCCCCAGCATTTT. Residues: CASSPAPYRGRGNQPQHF. Together with reference TRBV7-2 and TRBJ1-5, the CDR3 gives the full variable domain: GAGVSQSPSNKVTEKGKDVELRCDPISGHTALYWYRQSLGQGLEFLIYFQGNSAPDKSGLPSDRFSAERTGGSVSTLTIQRTQQEDSAVYLCASSPAPYRGRGNQPQHFGDGTRLSIL.

The rearrangement joins TRBV19 to TRBJ2-3; D is perhaps TRBD1 (6 bases). V was shortened by 3 bases and J by 1 base, with 8 bases between the two germline ends. Germline V gene lookup returns CDR1 LNHDA and CDR2 SQIVND (reference sequence). The CDR3 is made up of 14 amino acids. CDR3 protein: CASSIEGGTDTQYF. Here the CDR3 DNA reads TGTGCCAGTAGTATCGAGGGGGGCACAGATACGCAGTATTTT. The complete variable domain, with remaining parts taken from reference TRBV19 and TRBJ2-3, reads DGGITQSPKYLFRKEGQNVTLSCEQNLNHDAMYWYRQDPGQGLRLIYYSQIVNDFQKGDIAEGYSVSREKKESFPLTVTSAQKNPTAFYLCASSIEGGTDTQYFGPGTRLTVL.

This chain connects TRBV6-5 to TRBJ2-7; possibly TRBD1 or TRBD2 for D (6 bases each). CDR1 and CDR2 (germline): MNHEY, SVGAGI. V was shortened by 0 bases and J by 3 bases, with 12 bases between the two germline ends. There are 15 residues in the CDR3. Here the CDR3 reads CASSYSEGDRYEQYF. CDR3 DNA: TGTGCCAGCAGTTACTCGGAGGGGGACCGCTACGAGCAGTACTTC.

Of note for this clonotype: Germline is not matched at one junction end, which may reflect a read error. The rearrangement joins TRBV29-1 to TRBJ2-3; D call uncertain. Germline loops: CDR1 SQVTM, CDR2 ANQGSEA. CDR3 size: 15 residues. CDR3 in amino acids: CSVQESISSTDTQYF. Here the CDR3 DNA reads TGCAGCGTTCAAGAATCCATTTCTAGCACAGATACGCAGTATTTT.

This clonotype was observed at least ten times. V and J are TRBV20-1 and TRBJ1-2; D not certain. Trimming cost V 3 bases and J 1 base, with 9 bases left between them. Germline CDR1 DFQATT, CDR2 SNEGSKA (reference sequence). This CDR3 contains 13 residues. CDR3 bases: TGCAGTGCTAGTACGACATTTAACTATGGCTACACCTTC. Protein: CSASTTFNYGYTF.

The chain carries TRBV5-4 and TRBJ2-3; D unresolved. CDR3 size: 13 residues. Germline V gives CDR1 SGHNT, CDR2 YYREEE (reference sequence). With 4 bases removed from V and 1 base from J, the gap between germline ends came to 7 bases. The CDR3: CASSQSGTDTQYF. The CDR3 nucleotides are TGTGCCAGCAGCCAGAGCGGCACAGATACGCAGTATTTT. Combining the CDR3 with reference TRBV5-4 and TRBJ2-3 gives the whole variable domain ETGVTQSPTHLIKTRGQQVTLRCSSQSGHNTVSWYQQALGQGPQFIFQYYREEENGRGNFPPRFSGLQFPNYSSELNVNALELDDSALYLCASSQSGTDTQYFGPGTRLTVL.

The rearrangement uses TRBV7-2 and TRBJ2-1; no firm D call. The V end lost 4 bases, the J end lost 9 bases, and 10 bases lay between the germline ends. The V gene's germline CDR1 is SGHTA and CDR2 FQGNSA. The CDR3 sequence is 12 residues long. CDR3 residues: CASSSSMGEQFF. The CDR3 nucleotides are TGTGCCAGCAGCTCTTCTATGGGTGAGCAGTTCTTC.

The CDR3 protein is CASSVRGTEAFF. DNA of the CDR3: TGTGCCAGCAGCGTAAGGGGCACTGAAGCTTTCTTT. The chain employs TRBV9 and TRBJ1-1; possibly TRBD1 for D (5 bases). Germline V gene sequence: CDR1 SGDLS, CDR2 YYNGEE. There are 12 residues in the CDR3. Trimming pared 1 base from V and 4 bases from J, leaving 5 bases between.

In this sample, this clonotype turned up a few times. This chain uses TRBV24-1 with TRBJ2-2; D gene ambiguous. CDR1 is KGHDR, CDR2 SFDVKD, per germline. The CDR3 extends over 13 amino acids. Trimming removed 7 bases at V and 4 bases at J, with 9 bases between. The CDR3 loop reads CATSAITTGELFF. CDR3 sequence (DNA): TGTGCCACCAGCGCCATCACCACCGGGGAGCTGTTTTTT.

This clonotype turned up a few times. This chain connects TRBV28 to TRBJ1-5; D may be TRBD1 (5 bases). Germline V CDR1 and CDR2: MDHEN, SYDVKM. Trimming left V 1 base short and J 7 bases short, with 11 bases between. This CDR3 has 14 amino acids. DNA for the CDR3: TGTGCCAGCAGTTTATTCGAACAGGTGCAGCCCCAGCATTTT. Protein sequence: CASSLFEQVQPQHF.

The chain carries TRBV12-3 or TRBV12-4 and TRBJ1-3; D gene unclear. This CDR3 is built from 14 residues. Trimming cost V 6 bases and J 2 bases, with 11 bases left between them. Here the CDR3 reads CASRVSAAGNTIYF. CDR3 nucleotides: TGTGCCAGCAGAGTCAGCGCCGCTGGAAACACCATATATTTT.

This clonotype occurred a few times. In nucleotides, the CDR3 is TGTGCCAGCAGTTTCGTGGTAAGGGTGGGGACTAGCGGGAGGACGAAGGACGAGCAGTACTTC. Amino acid sequence: CASSFVVRVGTSGRTKDEQYF. The V gene is TRBV12-3 or TRBV12-4, the J gene TRBJ2-7; TRBD2 aligns across 15 bases. V was clipped by 3 bases and J by 5 bases; unmatched bases: 20. This CDR3 has 21 residues.

The chain couples TRBV18 to TRBJ1-1; maybe TRBD1 (6 bases). Germline lookup yields CDR1 KGHSH and CDR2 LQKENI. Trimming pared 6 bases from V and 1 base from J, leaving 12 bases between. The CDR3 sequence is 14 residues long. The CDR3 here is CASSPPTGNTEAFF. The DNA of the CDR3 is TGTGCCAGCTCGCCCCCGACAGGGAACACTGAAGCTTTCTTT.

This clonotype showed up many times. The CDR3 here is CASSTILGNTIYF. For the CDR3, the DNA is TGTGCCAGCAGTACCATTCTCGGAAACACCATATATTTT. V usage is TRBV12-3 or TRBV12-4 and J usage is TRBJ1-3, with D unclear. Trimming left V 5 bases short and J 4 bases short, with 9 bases between. CDR3 length: 13 residues.

The rearrangement joins TRBV6-1 to TRBJ1-1, with a weak D call TRBD1 (5 bases). Per germline, CDR1 MNHNS and CDR2 SASEGT. This CDR3 spans 12 amino acids. The ends were cut back, 2 bases at V and 7 bases at J, with 8 bases in the middle. CDR3 protein: CASSEWGGEAFF. In DNA form, the CDR3 reads TGTGCCAGCAGTGAATGGGGGGGTGAAGCTTTCTTT.

A few counts support this clonotype. The chain links TRBV18 to TRBJ2-3; D unresolved. CDR1 and CDR2 from the germline V gene are KGHSH and LQKENI. Trimming removed 0 bases at V and 6 bases at J, with 7 bases between. The CDR3 loop spans 13 amino acids. CDR3 DNA sequence: TGTGCCAGCTCACCACCGAGCCCTGATACGCAGTATTTT. It is translated as CASSPPSPDTQYF.

The V and J genes are TRBV2 and TRBJ2-6; D uncertain. The CDR3 spans 15 residues. The germline gives CDR1 SNHLY, CDR2 FYNNEI. V was shortened by 6 bases and J by 1 base, with 10 bases between the two germline ends. CDR3 in amino acids: CASSARFSGANVLTF. The CDR3 DNA is TGTGCCAGCAGCGCCAGGTTTTCTGGGGCCAACGTCCTGACTTTC.

CDR3 loop: CAWSVTGAHYGYTF. CDR3 nucleotides: TGTGCCTGGAGTGTAACAGGGGCACACTATGGCTACACCTTC. The rearrangement joins TRBV30 to TRBJ1-2; 7 positions match TRBD1. Germline assignment: CDR1 GTSNPN and CDR2 SVGIG (reference sequence). There are 14 residues in the CDR3. V was clipped by 0 bases and J by 3 bases; unmatched bases: 4.

The chain has TRBV6-6 and TRBJ1-2, with 7 bases that match TRBD1. The CDR3 runs to 14 residues. Germline assignment: CDR1 MNHNY and CDR2 SVGAGI (reference sequence). Trimming cost V 5 bases and J 4 bases; bases outside gene matches: 7. In DNA form, the CDR3 reads TGTGCCAGCAGTGAATCGGACAGGCCCTATGGCTACACCTTC. Translating it yields CASSESDRPYGYTF.

V is TRBV10-2 and J is TRBJ1-1; D gene ambiguous. The CDR3 covers 12 residues. CDR1 WSHSY and CDR2 SAAADI come from the germline V gene. V lost 8 bases and J 3 bases, leaving 10 bases between the germline ends. CDR3 bases: TGCGCCAGCGGGGTTTGGGACACTGAAGCTTTCTTT. Residues: CASGVWDTEAFF.

This clonotype was detected a few times. The V call is TRBV19, the J call TRBJ2-1; D may be TRBD2 (6 bases). The ends were cut back, 2 bases at V and 8 bases at J, with 16 bases in the middle. Germline CDR1 and CDR2: LNHDA and SQIVND (reference sequence). This CDR3 comprises 15 residues. The chain's CDR3 is CASSILGTVSDEQFF. CDR3 nucleotide sequence: TGTGCCAGTAGTATATTAGGGACTGTCTCGGATGAGCAGTTCTTC.